This TCR beta chain was captured by sequencing in a study of CD8 T cells in Susac syndrome. When the RNA was reverse transcribed, random hexamers were used with an input of about 0.5 to 1 ug. The method of amplification for TCR beta CDR3 was immunoSEQ multiplex PCR, covering 54 Vbeta and 13 Jbeta. Each CDR3 protein is one row after TCRdb ran MiXCR on the immunoSEQ multiplex PCR reads. The profile shows about 76,000 distinct CDR3 sequences, more than 85% of them singletons. After removal of 4 bases from V and 10 bases from J, the junction contained 2 bases not matched to a gene. The germline V gene encodes CDR1 SGHTA and CDR2 FQGTGA. The CDR3 loop spans 11 amino acids.

The receptor comes from a human donor with multiple sclerosis. The sequencing input was CD8+ T cells from PBMCs. The V call is TRBV7-3, the J call TRBJ1-2; 8 bases fit TRBD1. CDR3 residues: CASSSGGDYTF. The CDR3 nucleotides are TGTGCCAGCAGCTCAGGGGGCGACTACACCTTC. The whole variable domain, remainder taken from reference TRBV7-3 and TRBJ1-2, is GAGVSQTPSNKVTEKGKYVELRCDPISGHTALYWYRQSLGQGPEFLIYFQGTGAADDSGLPNDRFFAVRPEGSVSTLKIQRTERGDSAVYLCASSSGGDYTFGSGTRLTVV.